Each of the 5 T cell receptor beta chains below was sequenced from the same sample in a study of beta chain features in type 1 diabetes. Expressed TCRB transcripts were sequenced, since all the RNA that had been isolated was reverse transcribed. TCRdb's copy holds only in-frame clones and misses some; the assay was immunoSEQ multiplex PCR. The sample shows under 20,000 clones, around 50% of them seen only once. The specimen was stem cell memory CD4+ T cells from blood. The receptors here all came from a man aged 18 to 35 in good health.

This clone came up a few times. The DNA for the CDR3 is TGTGCCAGCTCGCGACAGGAAAGCACAGATACGCAGTATTTT. Translation: CASSRQESTDTQYF. V usage is TRBV18 and J usage is TRBJ2-3; a possible D gene is TRBD1 (6 bases). Germline V CDR1 and CDR2: KGHSH, LQKENI. Trimming removed 6 bases from V and 0 bases from J, with 10 bases in between. The CDR3 has 14 amino acids.

This clone has just a few counts. In nucleotides, the CDR3 is TGTGCCAGCAGCGTAGTCCAAGGGGCCCAGTACTTC. Its translation is CASSVVQGAQYF. The chain uses TRBV9 and TRBJ2-5; D is possibly TRBD1 (5 bases). Germline CDR1 SGDLS, CDR2 YYNGEE. The CDR3 spans 12 residues. Trimming left V 0 bases short and J 9 bases short, with 9 bases between.

This clone has only a few counts. V is TRBV5-1 and J is TRBJ2-1, with 9 bases that match TRBD1. This CDR3 has 14 amino acids. Germline V gene lookup returns CDR1 SGHRS and CDR2 YFSETQ. The trim removed 4 bases at V and 6 bases at J, leaving 5 bases unmatched. The CDR3 bases are TGCGCCAGCAGCGCCCAGACAGGGGGCAATGAGCAGTTCTTC. Translation gives CASSAQTGGNEQFF.

The genes are TRBV7-2 and TRBJ2-5; TRBD1 might be the D (5 bases). The J call may be faulty, since TRBJ2-7 better matches the DNA end. Germline CDR1 reads SGHTA; CDR2 reads FQGNSA. The CDR3 loop spans 13 amino acids. The CDR3 is CASSLVGAYEQYF. The CDR3, as DNA: TGTGCCAGCAGCTTAGTAGGGGCGTACGAGCAGTACTTC.

The V gene is TRBV7-7, the J gene TRBJ2-3, with 8 positions matching TRBD2. Germline trimming cut 5 bases from V and 1 base from J; bases unmatched to any gene: 5. CDR1 is SSHAT and CDR2 is FNYEAQ in the germline V gene (reference sequence). The CDR3 is made up of 15 amino acids. CDR3 amino acids: CASSRGLARTDTQYF. The CDR3 nucleotides are TGTGCCAGCAGCAGAGGACTAGCCCGCACAGATACGCAGTATTTT.